This T cell receptor (beta chain) was profiled in a study of post-analysis software for immune sequencing data. Study-level information: Some patients lacked subtype; others had relapsing-remitting, secondary progressive or progressive-relapsing disease.

General study points: Same-batch samples co-clustered strongly by F measure. There were five or six TRBV segments more frequent in patients than controls, and TRBV5-6, TRBV5-1 and TRBV20-1 were among them. Those with multiple sclerosis, the patient group, showed significantly lower normalized Chao1 diversity than controls.

Unique molecular identifiers featured in each of the TCR beta cDNA libraries. TCRdb re-analysed the PCR reads in MiXCR, keeping a single row per CDR3 protein. The sample carries more than 450,000 distinct CDR3 sequences, 40% to 50% recorded once. This clonotype appeared a few times. Its antigen is still unknown. The J segment lost 4 bases and the V segment lost 2 bases, leaving 8 bases of the junction unmatched. Germline assignment: CDR1 SGDLS and CDR2 YYNGEE. CDR3 length: 15 residues. This receptor was identified in a girl aged 5 to 17 with multiple sclerosis. The sample consisted of blood. The chain combines TRBV9 with TRBJ2-7; 8 positions agree with TRBD1. CDR3 DNA: TGTGCCAGCAGCGTTATTGGACAGGGCGGGTACGAGCAGTACTTC. It yields the protein CASSVIGQGGYEQYF.